Described below is a single T cell receptor beta chain sequence and its context. The read is 3 residues too short to cover the CDR3 end, so that end is filled in from the germline J gene. This entry comes from a study of T cells in women clearing cervical HPV infection. Here immunoSEQ multiplex PCR was the method, and the copy in TCRdb shows in-frame clones only, minus some. In all, the sample yields 28,000 or so clones. The CDR3 runs to 16 residues. CDR1 and CDR2 (germline): SNHLY, FYNNEI. V was cut by 4 bases and J by 2 bases, with 15 bases left in between. The clonotype was recovered from a woman between 18 and 70 years old with a cervical HPV16 infection that either progressed to CIN3+ or cleared (not recorded which). The chain links TRBV2 to TRBJ1-5; TRBD1 might be the D (6 bases). The sample was blood buffy coat. Partial CDR3 DNA: TGTGCCAGCAGTGGGCAGGGACATCGGGGCAATCAGCCC. This sequence encodes CASSGQGHRGNQP. The full CDR3 sequence reads CASSGQGHRGNQPQHF.